The 32 T cell receptor beta chains given below trace back to one sample, sequenced in a study of a mutant IDH1 vaccine in newly diagnosed glioma. The time point here: week 5, during vaccination. Each vaccine dose was 300 ug of mutant IDH1 20-mer peptide, with topical imiquimod. These receptors lack a known antigen. Libraries were prepared by immunoSEQ multiplex PCR; TCRdb keeps only in-frame clonotypes and omits some of them. In the table there are approximately 76,000 clones, roughly nine tenths of which are singletons. The sample was PBMCs, taken from a glioma patient whose treatment included an IDH1 peptide vaccine. The source of these receptors is a woman in her 50s with glioma.

The chain is built from TRBV6-5 and TRBJ1-1; D ambiguous. The CDR3 has 13 amino acids. Trimming left V 2 bases short and J 3 bases short, with 7 bases between. Germline V gene lookup returns CDR1 MNHEY and CDR2 SVGAGI. Here the CDR3 reads CASSYLGDTEAFF. The DNA of the CDR3 is TGTGCCAGCAGTTACCTTGGTGACACTGAAGCTTTCTTT.

The chain has TRBV5-1 and TRBJ2-7; 7 bases are a match to TRBD1. The germline V gene encodes CDR1 SGHRS and CDR2 YFSETQ. The length of the CDR3 is 15 residues. Trimming took 4 bases from V and 2 from J; bases not matched to a gene: 9. As DNA, the CDR3 is TGCGCCAGCAGCCCCCGACCGGGACAGACCTACGAGCAGTACTTC. Encoded protein: CASSPRPGQTYEQYF.

The chain is built from TRBV28 and TRBJ2-7; possibly TRBD1 for D (5 bases). CDR1 and CDR2 (germline): MDHEN, SYDVKM. This CDR3 region has 17 residues. V was cut by 5 bases and J by 1 base, with 21 bases left in between. CDR3 sequence: CASSPPRSRTISYEQYF. CDR3 in DNA: TGTGCCAGCAGTCCCCCCCGGAGCAGGACAATATCCTACGAGCAGTACTTC.

The rearrangement uses TRBV11-3 and TRBJ2-2; D gene unclear. The V end was cut by 2 bases, the J end by 5 bases, with 12 bases between. Germline V gene lookup returns CDR1 SGHNT and CDR2 YENEEA. The CDR3 loop spans 15 amino acids. DNA for the CDR3: TGTGCCAGCAGCTTAAATACAGCCGGGACCGGGGAGCTGTTTTTT. The encoded protein is CASSLNTAGTGELFF.

The chain couples TRBV30 to TRBJ2-1, with D perhaps TRBD1 or TRBD2 (6 bases each). This CDR3 contains 15 residues. The ends were cut back, 1 base at V and 6 bases at J, with 16 bases in the middle. From germline, CDR1 is GTSNPN and CDR2 SVGIG (reference sequence). CDR3 nucleotides: TGTGCCTGGAGTGAGGGGGGCTCCCCGCCCAATGAGCAGTTCTTC. This translates into CAWSEGGSPPNEQFF.

The chain recombines TRBV6-1 with TRBJ1-4, with D maybe TRBD1 (6 bases). V lost 6 bases to trimming and J lost 6 bases, with 14 bases between them. Germline V gene data show CDR1 as MNHNS and CDR2 as SASEGT. The CDR3 totals 14 residues. The chain's CDR3 is CASRRTAGDEKLFF. CDR3 nucleotides: TGTGCCAGCAGACGGACAGCCGGGGATGAAAAACTGTTTTTT.

The chain uses TRBV5-6 and TRBJ2-1; D possibly corresponds to TRBD2 (7 bases). This CDR3 contains 15 residues. Germline V CDR1 and CDR2: SGHDT, YYEEEE. V was trimmed by 3 bases and J by 7 bases, leaving 17 bases between them. The CDR3 DNA reads TGTGCCAGCAGCTGGGGGAGGGACAATCTAAATGAGCAGTTCTTC. It translates to CASSWGRDNLNEQFF.

CDR3 residues: CASSIGDTYEQYF. The CDR3, as DNA: TGTGCCAGTAGTATAGGGGATACCTACGAGCAGTACTTC. The chain employs TRBV19 and TRBJ2-7; no firm D call. V gave up 1 base and J gave up 2 bases, with 6 bases separating them. The CDR3 runs to 13 residues. Germline V gives CDR1 LNHDA, CDR2 SQIVND (reference sequence).

The chain joins TRBV30 to TRBJ1-6; perhaps TRBD1 as D (6 bases). CDR1 and CDR2 from the germline V gene are GTSNPN and SVGIG (reference sequence). Trimming took off 3 bases at V and 5 bases at J, with 11 bases between the two ends. The CDR3 loop spans 14 amino acids. The DNA for the CDR3 is TGTGCCTGGAGCAGGGGTTCGGATAATTCACCCCTCCACTTT. Translating gives CAWSRGSDNSPLHF.

The V call is TRBV2, the J call TRBJ2-5; 13 bases fit TRBD2. V gave up 1 base and J gave up 4 bases; unmatched junction bases: 6. The germline V gene encodes CDR1 SNHLY and CDR2 FYNNEI. The CDR3 is made up of 17 amino acids. CDR3 nucleotide sequence: TGTGCCAGCAGTGAAGACGGACTAGCGGGAGTCTTAGAGACCCAGTACTTC. Protein: CASSEDGLAGVLETQYF.

This clone turned up a few times. The V gene is TRBV10-3, the J gene TRBJ2-2; 8 bases match TRBD1. Germline V gene sequence: CDR1 ENHRY, CDR2 SYGVKD. The CDR3 runs to 15 residues. V shed 6 bases, J shed 1 base, and the junction held 4 bases outside the gene matches. This CDR3 reads CAISLGTGNTGELFF. Written as DNA, the CDR3 is TGTGCCATCAGCCTCGGGACAGGGAACACCGGGGAGCTGTTTTTT.

J is TRBJ2-3 and V is TRBV2, with 8 nucleotides matching TRBD2. CDR1 and CDR2 from the germline V gene are SNHLY and FYNNEI. The CDR3 totals 15 residues. V gave up 2 bases and J gave up 6 bases; unmatched junction bases: 7. CDR3 sequence: CASSESGRAPDTQYF. The CDR3 bases are TGTGCCAGCAGTGAATCCGGGAGGGCCCCCGATACGCAGTATTTT.

This chain connects TRBV7-8 to TRBJ2-7, with D uncertain. The CDR3 sequence is 14 residues long. V lost 5 bases, J lost 2 bases, and 13 bases lay in between. Germline values: CDR1 SGHVS, CDR2 FQNEAQ. The CDR3 region is CASSMTGRTYEQYF. The CDR3 DNA reads TGTGCCAGCAGCATGACCGGTCGGACCTACGAGCAGTACTTC.

V and J are TRBV5-1 and TRBJ1-2, with no clear D. From germline, CDR1 is SGHRS and CDR2 YFSETQ. Deletions cut 1 base from V and 8 bases from J, with 15 bases between. This CDR3 region has 14 residues. This CDR3 is CASSLRSLGYGYTF. The DNA for the CDR3 is TGCGCCAGCAGCTTGAGATCGCTGGGGTACGGCTACACCTTC.

The chain has TRBV5-5 and TRBJ2-7; no reliable D call. The CDR3 runs to 13 residues. Germline-derived CDR1 and CDR2 are SGHKS and YYEKEE (reference sequence). Trimming shortened V by 7 bases and J by 0 bases, and 11 bases separated the two germline ends. The CDR3 DNA reads TGTGCCAGCGGCCGGAGAAGCTCCTACGAGCAGTACTTC. Its translation: CASGRRSSYEQYF.

This chain joins TRBV5-4 and TRBJ1-2, with D tentatively TRBD1 (5 bases). Germline CDR1 reads SGHNT; CDR2 reads YYREEE (reference sequence). Trimming removed 2 bases at V and 4 bases at J, with 12 bases between. CDR3 length equals 14 residues. The CDR3 DNA reads as TGTGCCAGCAGCTTAGTAGAGGGGATCTATGGCTACACCTTC. Translating gives CASSLVEGIYGYTF.

The chain couples TRBV5-1 to TRBJ1-2; a weak D match, TRBD1 (6 bases). This CDR3 spans 14 amino acids. Germline values: CDR1 SGHRS, CDR2 YFSETQ. The V gene lost 2 bases and the J gene lost 6 bases, with 14 bases spanning the gap. CDR3 in amino acids: CASSFRDMSDGYTF. The CDR3 nucleotides are TGCGCCAGCAGCTTCCGGGACATGTCGGATGGCTACACCTTC.

V gene TRBV10-3 combines with J gene TRBJ1-4; D is uncertain. Germline lookup yields CDR1 ENHRY and CDR2 SYGVKD. Trimming removed 10 bases from V and 4 bases from J, with 13 bases in between. This CDR3 has 13 residues. As DNA, the CDR3 is TGTGCCACGCGGGGTCTAGGTAATGAAAAACTGTTTTTT. Encoded protein: CATRGLGNEKLFF.

The genes are TRBV6-1 and TRBJ2-7; perhaps D is TRBD1 or TRBD2 (7 bases each). CDR1 is MNHNS and CDR2 is SASEGT in the germline V gene. Trimming left V 2 bases short and J 2 bases short, with 10 bases between. The CDR3 spans 14 residues. CDR3 sequence: CASSEQGGTYEQYF. The CDR3 nucleotides are TGTGCCAGCAGTGAACAGGGGGGGACCTACGAGCAGTACTTC.

This chain connects TRBV5-1 to TRBJ2-7; 14 bases map to TRBD2. Per the germline V gene, CDR1 is SGHRS and CDR2 is YFSETQ. CDR3 length equals 16 residues. Unmatched junction bases numbered 9, after V lost 4 bases and J lost 6 bases. Here the CDR3 reads CASSPYTTSGRAEQYF. DNA for the CDR3: TGCGCCAGCAGCCCCTATACGACTAGCGGGAGGGCCGAGCAGTACTTC.

Details on this clone: Its ends do not fully match the called genes, so a read error is possible. The chain links TRBV7-7 to TRBJ2-2; D remains unclear. The germline V gene has CDR1 SSHAT and CDR2 FNYEAQ (reference sequence). The CDR3 extends over 13 amino acids. CDR3 coding DNA: TGTGCTAGCAGCCCCACCCCTACCGGGGAGCTGTTTTTT. It encodes CASSPTPTGELFF.

This chain links TRBV7-3 with TRBJ2-2, with D maybe TRBD1 (5 bases). There are 16 residues in the CDR3. Trimming took 5 bases from V and 0 from J, leaving 13 bases between them. Germline loops: CDR1 SGHTA, CDR2 FQGTGA. In nucleotides, the CDR3 is TGTGCCAGCAGCGGCCCGGACACATCGAACACCGGGGAGCTGTTTTTT. Translation: CASSGPDTSNTGELFF.

J is TRBJ1-1 and V is TRBV19; D call uncertain. The CDR3 is 13 residues long. Deletions cut 7 bases from V and 0 bases from J, with 9 bases between. The germline gives CDR1 LNHDA, CDR2 SQIVND (reference sequence). Here the CDR3 DNA reads TGTGCCAGTATCAAGACTATGAACACTGAAGCTTTCTTT. Translation: CASIKTMNTEAFF. Full variable domain (remainder filled in from reference TRBV19 and TRBJ1-1): DGGITQSPKYLFRKEGQNVTLSCEQNLNHDAMYWYRQDPGQGLRLIYYSQIVNDFQKGDIAEGYSVSREKKESFPLTVTSAQKNPTAFYLCASIKTMNTEAFFGQGTRLTVV.

The chain combines TRBV5-4 with TRBJ2-7; tentatively, D is TRBD2 (6 bases). Trimming removed 4 bases at V and 1 base at J, with 15 bases between. Germline-derived CDR1 and CDR2 are SGHNT and YYREEE (reference sequence). The CDR3 has 15 amino acids. CDR3 in amino acids: CASSPGGAGSYEQYF. CDR3 nucleotides: TGTGCCAGCAGCCCTGGAGGGGCTGGATCCTACGAGCAGTACTTC.

As DNA, the CDR3 is TGTGCCAGCAGATCTAGCGGTCTGAACACCGGGGAGCTGTTTTTT. This translates into CASRSSGLNTGELFF. This chain connects TRBV11-2 to TRBJ2-2; 7 bases match TRBD2. Trimming at V came to 6 bases and at J to 1 base, leaving 5 bases not matched to a gene. The CDR3 consists of 15 residues. Germline V gene data show CDR1 as SGHAT and CDR2 as FQNNGV.

The rearrangement joins TRBV27 to TRBJ1-6; no definite D call. V shed 3 bases and J shed 0 bases, with 9 bases lying between them. The CDR3 totals 16 residues. Looked up from germline, CDR1 is MNHEY and CDR2 is SMNVEV (reference sequence). CDR3 sequence: CASSLTASSYNSPLHF. Written as DNA, the CDR3 is TGTGCCAGCAGTTTGACGGCGAGCTCCTATAATTCACCCCTCCACTTT.

The chain joins TRBV2 to TRBJ2-2; possible D gene TRBD1, 6 bases. CDR1 is SNHLY, CDR2 FYNNEI, per germline. The CDR3 has 14 amino acids. The germline V and J ends were trimmed by 11 bases and 5 bases, with 18 bases remaining between them. The CDR3 bases are TGTGCCGGTGGGGGCACGGCGGGTACCGGGGAGCTGTTTTTT. This encodes CAGGGTAGTGELFF.

The chain combines TRBV27 with TRBJ2-7; 9 bases line up with TRBD2. Germline lookup yields CDR1 MNHEY and CDR2 SMNVEV (reference sequence). Germline trimming cut 3 bases from V and 3 bases from J; bases unmatched to any gene: 21. The CDR3 is 20 residues long. CDR3 loop: CASSLWQGLSSGTEYYEQYF. The CDR3, as DNA: TGTGCCAGCAGTTTGTGGCAGGGGTTGTCTAGCGGGACTGAATACTACGAGCAGTACTTC.

This rearrangement joins TRBV6-5 to TRBJ1-5; D is ambiguous. Per germline, CDR1 MNHEY and CDR2 SVGAGI. This CDR3 region has 11 residues. Between the trimmed V and J ends, which lost 4 bases and 8 bases, there was a span of 6 bases. As DNA, the CDR3 is TGTGCCAGCAGTTCAGACGAGCCCCAGCATTTT. Translation gives CASSSDEPQHF.

J is TRBJ2-7 and V is TRBV5-8, with TRBD1 matching 11 bases. The CDR3 extends over 14 amino acids. The trim removed 5 bases at V and 6 bases at J, leaving 7 bases unmatched. In germline, CDR1 is SGHTS, CDR2 YDEGEE. CDR3 nucleotides: TGTGCCAGCAGTTATGGACAGGGGGCCCTCGAGCAGTACTTC. It translates to CASSYGQGALEQYF.

The rearrangement joins TRBV18 to TRBJ1-2; possible D gene TRBD1, 5 bases. The CDR3 spans 16 residues. Trimming removed 0 bases at V and 4 bases at J, with 15 bases between. CDR1 and CDR2 from the germline V gene are KGHSH and LQKENI. The CDR3 loop reads CASSPPGGPGGYGYTF. As DNA, the CDR3 is TGTGCCAGCTCACCACCGGGAGGTCCTGGGGGCTATGGCTACACCTTC.

The chain couples TRBV29-1 to TRBJ1-4, with D possibly being TRBD1 (5 bases). The CDR3 length is 16 residues. Germline CDR1 reads SQVTM; CDR2 reads ANQGSEA. The germline V and J ends were trimmed by 0 bases and 3 bases, with 14 bases remaining between them. CDR3 region: CSVEDPRVMSNEKLFF. The CDR3 DNA follows: TGCAGCGTTGAAGATCCCAGGGTTATGTCTAATGAAAAACTGTTTTTT. The whole variable domain, filled in from reference TRBV29-1 and TRBJ1-4, reads SAVISQKPSRDICQRGTSLTIQCQVDSQVTMMFWYRQQPGQSLTLIATANQGSEATYESGFVIDKFPISRPNLTFSTLTVSNMSPEDSSIYLCSVEDPRVMSNEKLFFGSGTQLSVL.